The clone carrying this T cell receptor beta chain was observed many times. Antigen specificity is unknown. These data are taken from a study of identical twins. Study-wide points: Cross-sectional statistical analysis was relied on for the conclusions, without the same donors being followed. For monozygotic twins, models underestimated out-of-frame TCR alpha sharing. In cord blood, abundant beta clonotypes had fewer insertions; memory showed no trend. The degree of excess twin sharing was weaker in beta out-of-frame sequences.

TCRdb re-analysed the 5' RACE reads in MiXCR, keeping a single row per CDR3 protein. The data contain 250,000 to 350,000 distinct CDR3 sequences, about 8.9% of them singletons. This sample was also put to use in a study of yellow fever vaccine responses in identical twins.

The sequence came from a woman younger than 35 in good health. Specimen: memory (CD45RO+) T cells sorted from blood.

The CDR3 protein is CASSLVTGTGWNEKLFF. DNA for the CDR3: TGTGCCAGCAGCTTAGTGACCGGGACAGGGTGGAATGAAAAACTGTTTTTT. V usage is TRBV7-9 and J usage is TRBJ1-4, with TRBD1 matching 9 bases. This CDR3 is built from 17 residues. Germline V gene sequence: CDR1 SEHNR, CDR2 FQNEAQ (reference sequence). V shed 1 base, J shed 5 bases, and the junction held 8 bases outside the gene matches.